This T cell receptor (beta chain) was documented in a study of CD8 T cells in Susac syndrome (dated 2019 in TCRdb). With regard to the full study: Whether CD8+ T cell activation and differentiation in Susac syndrome was antigen driven was tested using repertoire sequencing. Points the paper makes about the study in general: The number of individuals in the TCR sequencing and HLA analysis was acknowledged as relatively small.

RNA was extracted using the RNeasy kit, and roughly 0.45 to 1 microgram was reverse transcribed with random hexamers. The immunoSEQ multiplex PCR assay, covering 54 Vbeta and 13 Jbeta segments, was used to amplify TCR beta CDR3 regions. PCR amplification bias was corrected by using a synthetic template baseline for primer optimization and computational correction. The authors processed their data as follows. Reads were annotated to V, D and J genes per IMGT and analyzed with immunoSEQ Analyzer, keeping only productive sequences. Clonality was computed as one minus Shannon entropy normalized by log2 of the number of productive unique sequences. For each patient and control, public and private clones were evaluated among the 100 most prevalent clones. A clone was defined as Susac-specific if it was absent from the healthy and MS cohorts, from 950 to 1,300 published viral clones and from other ImmuneACCESS disease sequences. In TCRdb, the public reads were trimmed at Q25 with fastp and aligned with MiXCR, with productive beta chains retained. Each CDR3 protein gets just one entry, which takes the most common genes and DNA from the rows behind it. These V and J calls originate from TCRdb's pipeline instead of the authors' own analysis. A total of under 200,000 distinct CDR3 sequences appear in this sample, 90% to 95% of them only once. 0.14% of the sample belongs to the ten largest clones.

Peripheral blood CD8+ and CD4+ T cells from healthy donors, Susac syndrome patients and multiple sclerosis patients were profiled using high-throughput TCR beta sequencing. Healthy donors were included as age- and sex-matched controls. Bulk CD8+ and CD4+ T cells were purified by magnetic negative isolation, while CD8+ TEMRA cells were enriched using FACS. Blood was drawn into EDTA tubes, processed within 24 hours, and PBMCs were isolated by density gradient centrifugation. PBMCs destined for TCR sequencing were cryopreserved in liquid nitrogen and later thawed in a 37 °C water bath. The sorted or isolated CD4+, CD8+ and CD8+ TEMRA cells had a purity of 90% or higher. The CDR3 runs 14 amino acids, cysteine and phenylalanine included. The retained sequence is limited to the CDR3, 42 bases, with the frame set at the first base. The germline V gene encodes CDR1 MGHDK and CDR2 SYGVNS. V is reduced by 1 base and J by 6 bases, leaving a spacing of 12 bases between them.

As concerns this clonotype: Its antigen is unknown. The input lacks base qualities; no much larger clone sits a single base away.

The receptor comes from a human donor in good health. In this chain, TRBV25-1 is recombined with TRBJ1-2; TRBD1 might be the D gene, on 5 matching bases. The sequencing input was CD4+ T cells from PBMCs. Here is the DNA: TGTGCCAGCAGTGAATTGCCAGGGCCGCATGGCTACACCTTC. Translation gives CASSELPGPHGYTF.